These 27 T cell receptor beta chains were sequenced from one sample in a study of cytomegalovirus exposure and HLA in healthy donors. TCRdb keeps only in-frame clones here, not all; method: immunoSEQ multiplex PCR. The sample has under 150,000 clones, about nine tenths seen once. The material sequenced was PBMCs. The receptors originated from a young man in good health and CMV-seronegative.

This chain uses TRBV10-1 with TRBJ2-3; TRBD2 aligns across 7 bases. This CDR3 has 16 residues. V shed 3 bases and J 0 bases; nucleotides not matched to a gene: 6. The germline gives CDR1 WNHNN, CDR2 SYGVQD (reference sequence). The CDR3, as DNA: TGCGCCAGCAGTGAATCCCTAGCGGATAGCACAGATACGCAGTATTTT. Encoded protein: CASSESLADSTDTQYF.

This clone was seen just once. The CDR3 nucleotides read TGTGCCAGCAGTTACTCGGCCCAACCCTCTGGCTACACCTTC. Its translation: CASSYSAQPSGYTF. This sequence joins TRBV6-5 and TRBJ1-2; no clear D. The CDR3 extends over 14 amino acids. V was pared by 0 bases and J by 7 bases, with 12 bases between. Germline V gene sequence: CDR1 MNHEY, CDR2 SVGAGI.

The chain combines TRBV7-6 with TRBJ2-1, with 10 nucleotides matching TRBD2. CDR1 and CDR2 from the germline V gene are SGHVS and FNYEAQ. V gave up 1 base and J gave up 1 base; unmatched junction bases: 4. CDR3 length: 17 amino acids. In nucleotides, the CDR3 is TGTGCCAGCAGCTTAGTTATTAGCGGGGGGTCCTACAATGAGCAGTTCTTC. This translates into CASSLVISGGSYNEQFF.

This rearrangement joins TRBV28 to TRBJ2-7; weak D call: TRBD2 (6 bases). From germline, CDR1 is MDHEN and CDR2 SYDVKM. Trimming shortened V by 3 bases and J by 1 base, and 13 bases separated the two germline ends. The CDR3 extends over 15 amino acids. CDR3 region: CASSLGGVGSYEQYF. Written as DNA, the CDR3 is TGTGCCAGCAGTTTGGGCGGGGTGGGGTCCTACGAGCAGTACTTC.

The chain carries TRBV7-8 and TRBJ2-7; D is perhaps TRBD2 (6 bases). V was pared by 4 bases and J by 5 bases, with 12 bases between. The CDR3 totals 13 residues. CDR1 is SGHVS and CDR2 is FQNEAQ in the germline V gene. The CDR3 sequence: CASSSTGLHEQYV. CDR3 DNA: TGTGCCAGCAGCTCAACGGGACTCCACGAGCAGTACGTC.

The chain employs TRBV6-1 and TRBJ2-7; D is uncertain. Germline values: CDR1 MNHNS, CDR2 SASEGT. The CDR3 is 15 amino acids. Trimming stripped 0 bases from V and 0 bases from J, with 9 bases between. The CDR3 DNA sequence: TGTGCCAGCAGTGAAGCTCTCGCGAGCTCCTACGAGCAGTACTTC. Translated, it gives CASSEALASSYEQYF.

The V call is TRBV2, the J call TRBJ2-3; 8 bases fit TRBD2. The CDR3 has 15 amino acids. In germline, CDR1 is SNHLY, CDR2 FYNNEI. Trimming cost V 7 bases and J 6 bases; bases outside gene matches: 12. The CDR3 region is CASTVERGLMDTQYF. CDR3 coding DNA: TGTGCCAGCACCGTTGAGCGGGGGCTAATGGATACGCAGTATTTT.

The CDR3 loop reads CASRDTGTSGIGEQFF. DNA of the CDR3: TGTGCCAGCAGGGATACCGGGACTAGCGGGATTGGTGAGCAGTTCTTC. The chain couples TRBV27 to TRBJ2-1; 13 bases fit TRBD2. The germline V gene encodes CDR1 MNHEY and CDR2 SMNVEV (reference sequence). This CDR3 is 16 amino acids long. Losses at the gene ends were 6 bases for V and 9 bases for J; bases not matched to a gene: 11.

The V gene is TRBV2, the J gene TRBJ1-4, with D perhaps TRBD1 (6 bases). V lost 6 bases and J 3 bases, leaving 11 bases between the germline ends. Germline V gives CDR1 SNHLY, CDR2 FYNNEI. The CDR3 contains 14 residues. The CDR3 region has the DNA TGTGCCAGCAGGAGGGGGAGTTCTAATGAAAAACTGTTTTTT. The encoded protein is CASRRGSSNEKLFF.

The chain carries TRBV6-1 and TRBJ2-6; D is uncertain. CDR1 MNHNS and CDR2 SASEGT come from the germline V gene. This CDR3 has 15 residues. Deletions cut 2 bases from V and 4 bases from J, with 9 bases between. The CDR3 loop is CASSEYMPGANVLTF. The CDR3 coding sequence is TGTGCCAGCAGTGAATACATGCCCGGGGCCAACGTCCTGACTTTC.

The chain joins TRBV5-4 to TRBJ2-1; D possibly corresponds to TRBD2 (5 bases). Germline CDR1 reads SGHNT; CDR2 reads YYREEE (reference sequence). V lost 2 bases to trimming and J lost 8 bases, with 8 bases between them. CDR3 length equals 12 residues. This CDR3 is CASSLLVDEQFF. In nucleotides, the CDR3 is TGTGCCAGCAGCTTACTAGTGGATGAGCAGTTCTTC.

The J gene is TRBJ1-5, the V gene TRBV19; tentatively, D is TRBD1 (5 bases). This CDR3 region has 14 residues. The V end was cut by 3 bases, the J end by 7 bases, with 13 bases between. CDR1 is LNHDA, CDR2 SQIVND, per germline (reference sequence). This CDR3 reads CASSIQGSWQPQHF. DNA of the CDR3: TGTGCCAGTAGTATCCAGGGAAGTTGGCAGCCCCAGCATTTT. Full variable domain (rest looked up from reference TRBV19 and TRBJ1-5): DGGITQSPKYLFRKEGQNVTLSCEQNLNHDAMYWYRQDPGQGLRLIYYSQIVNDFQKGDIAEGYSVSREKKESFPLTVTSAQKNPTAFYLCASSIQGSWQPQHFGDGTRLSIL.

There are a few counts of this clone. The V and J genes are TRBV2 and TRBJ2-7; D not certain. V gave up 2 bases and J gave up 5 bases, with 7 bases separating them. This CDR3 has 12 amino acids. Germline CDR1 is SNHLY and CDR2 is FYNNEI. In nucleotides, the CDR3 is TGTGCCAGCAGTGAACATTCCCACGAGCAGTACTTC. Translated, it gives CASSEHSHEQYF.

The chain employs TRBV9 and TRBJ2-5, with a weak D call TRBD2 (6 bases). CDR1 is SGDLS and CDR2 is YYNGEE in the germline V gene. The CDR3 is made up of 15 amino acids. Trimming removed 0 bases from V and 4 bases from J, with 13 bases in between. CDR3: CASSVGLLASETQYF. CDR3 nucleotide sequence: TGTGCCAGCAGCGTAGGACTCCTAGCGTCAGAGACCCAGTACTTC.

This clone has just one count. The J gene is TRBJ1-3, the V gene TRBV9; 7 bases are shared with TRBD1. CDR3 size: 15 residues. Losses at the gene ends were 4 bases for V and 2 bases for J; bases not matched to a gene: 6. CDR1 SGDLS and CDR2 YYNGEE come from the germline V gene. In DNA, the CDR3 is TGTGCCAGCAGCACCCGGACAGGCACTGGAAACACCATATATTTT. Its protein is CASSTRTGTGNTIYF.

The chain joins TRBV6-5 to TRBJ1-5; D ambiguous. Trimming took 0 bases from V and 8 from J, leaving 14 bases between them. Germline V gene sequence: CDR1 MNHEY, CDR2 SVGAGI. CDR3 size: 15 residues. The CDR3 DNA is TGTGCCAGCAGTTACTCAGGCAGGCCAGAAGAGCCCCAGCATTTT. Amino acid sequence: CASSYSGRPEEPQHF.

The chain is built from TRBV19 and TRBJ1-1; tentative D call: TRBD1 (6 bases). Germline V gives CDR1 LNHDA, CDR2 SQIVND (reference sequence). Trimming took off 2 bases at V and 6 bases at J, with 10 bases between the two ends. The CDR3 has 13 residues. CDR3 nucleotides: TGTGCCAGTAGTATACTGGGGGCCTCTGAAGCTTTCTTT. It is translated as CASSILGASEAFF.

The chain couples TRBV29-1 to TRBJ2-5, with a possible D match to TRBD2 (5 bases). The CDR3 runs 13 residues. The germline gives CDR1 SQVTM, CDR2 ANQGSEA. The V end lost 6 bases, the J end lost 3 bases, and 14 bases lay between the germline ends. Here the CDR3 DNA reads TGCAGCGTCCACCGGGGTAGTAAAGAGACCCAGTACTTC. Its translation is CSVHRGSKETQYF.

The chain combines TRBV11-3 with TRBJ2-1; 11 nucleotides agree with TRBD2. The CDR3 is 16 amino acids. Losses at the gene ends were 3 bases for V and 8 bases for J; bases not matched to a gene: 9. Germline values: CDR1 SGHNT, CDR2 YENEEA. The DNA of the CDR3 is TGTGCCAGCAGCTTTCCGTTTACTAGCGGGAGCCATGAGCAGTTCTTC. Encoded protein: CASSFPFTSGSHEQFF. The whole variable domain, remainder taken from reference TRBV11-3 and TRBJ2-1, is EAGVVQSPRYKIIEKKQPVAFWCNPISGHNTLYWYLQNLGQGPELLIRYENEEAVDDSQLPKDRFSAERLKGVDSTLKIQPAELGDSAVYLCASSFPFTSGSHEQFFGPGTRLTVL.

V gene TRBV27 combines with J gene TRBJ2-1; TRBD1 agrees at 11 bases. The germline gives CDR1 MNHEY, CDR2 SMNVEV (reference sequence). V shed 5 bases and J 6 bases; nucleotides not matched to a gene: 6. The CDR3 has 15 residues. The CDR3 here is CASSGGTGGSNEQFF. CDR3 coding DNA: TGTGCCAGCAGTGGCGGGACAGGGGGTAGCAATGAGCAGTTCTTC.

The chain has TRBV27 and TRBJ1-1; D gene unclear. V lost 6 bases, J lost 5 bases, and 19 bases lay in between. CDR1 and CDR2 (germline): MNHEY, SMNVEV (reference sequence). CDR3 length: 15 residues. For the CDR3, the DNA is TGTGCCAGCAGCCGAGGGTTTGGTGCTGATACTGAAGCTTTCTTT. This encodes CASSRGFGADTEAFF.

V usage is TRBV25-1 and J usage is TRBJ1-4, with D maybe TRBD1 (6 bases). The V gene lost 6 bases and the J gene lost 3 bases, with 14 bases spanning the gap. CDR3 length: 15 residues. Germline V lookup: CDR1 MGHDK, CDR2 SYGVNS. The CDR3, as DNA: TGTGCCAGCAGCCTTCAGGGGCTTCCTAATGAAAAACTGTTTTTT. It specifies CASSLQGLPNEKLFF.

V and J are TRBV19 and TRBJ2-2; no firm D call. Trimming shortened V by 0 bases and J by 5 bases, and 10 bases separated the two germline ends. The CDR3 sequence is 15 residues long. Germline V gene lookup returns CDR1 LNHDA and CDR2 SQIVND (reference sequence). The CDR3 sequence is CASSIDLVSTGELFF. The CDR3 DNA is TGTGCCAGTAGTATAGATCTCGTCTCGACCGGGGAGCTGTTTTTT.

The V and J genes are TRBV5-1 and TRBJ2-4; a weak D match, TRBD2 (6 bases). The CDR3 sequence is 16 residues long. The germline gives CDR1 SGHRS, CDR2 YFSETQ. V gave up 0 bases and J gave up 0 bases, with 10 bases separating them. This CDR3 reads CASSLGGVSAKNIQYF. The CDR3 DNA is TGCGCCAGCAGCTTGGGCGGGGTCTCAGCCAAAAACATTCAGTACTTC.

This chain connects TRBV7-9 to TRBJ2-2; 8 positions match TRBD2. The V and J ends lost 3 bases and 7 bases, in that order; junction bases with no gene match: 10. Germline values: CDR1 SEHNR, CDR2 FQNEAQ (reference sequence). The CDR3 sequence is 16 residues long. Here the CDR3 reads CASSFISGGPDGELFF. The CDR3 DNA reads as TGTGCCAGCAGCTTTATCTCGGGGGGGCCGGACGGGGAGCTGTTTTTT.

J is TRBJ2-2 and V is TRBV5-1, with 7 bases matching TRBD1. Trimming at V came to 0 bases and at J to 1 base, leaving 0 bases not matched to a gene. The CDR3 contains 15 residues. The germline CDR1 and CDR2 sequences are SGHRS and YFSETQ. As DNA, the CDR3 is TGCGCCAGCAGCTTGGCAGGGGGGAACACCGGGGAGCTGTTTTTT. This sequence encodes CASSLAGGNTGELFF.

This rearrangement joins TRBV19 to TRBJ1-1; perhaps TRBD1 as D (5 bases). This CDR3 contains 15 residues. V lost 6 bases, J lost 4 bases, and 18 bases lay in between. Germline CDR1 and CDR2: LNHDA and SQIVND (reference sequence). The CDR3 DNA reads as TGTGCCAGTAGCACCTCGGGGCACGGGGGCACTGAAGCTTTCTTT. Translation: CASSTSGHGGTEAFF.